The 25 T cell receptor beta chains presented below share a single source sample, sequenced in a study of cytomegalovirus exposure and HLA in healthy donors. The PCR used 60 Vbeta and 13 Jbeta primers. The table came from immunoSEQ multiplex PCR; TCRdb's copy has only in-frame clones and leaves some out. Here the sample spans 100,000 to 150,000 clones, 72% being singletons. What was sequenced was PBMCs. The receptors were sampled from a man between 45 and 60 years old in good health and CMV-seropositive.

The chain couples TRBV29-1 to TRBJ1-2; TRBD1 matches at 9 bases. In germline, CDR1 is SQVTM, CDR2 ANQGSEA. The CDR3 totals 12 residues. V dropped 4 bases and J dropped 6; count of bases not matched to a gene: 3. The CDR3 protein is CSVGGQGNGYTF. The CDR3 DNA reads TGCAGCGTTGGTGGACAGGGGAATGGCTACACCTTC.

The gene calls are TRBV5-4 and TRBJ2-2; D unresolved. Germline V gene sequence: CDR1 SGHNT, CDR2 YYREEE (reference sequence). There are 15 residues in the CDR3. Trimming pared 1 base from V and 4 bases from J, leaving 11 bases between. CDR3 residues: CASSLPQPGTGELFF. CDR3 nucleotide sequence: TGTGCCAGCAGCTTGCCCCAGCCGGGCACCGGGGAGCTGTTTTTT.

This clone was detected ten times or more. The chain is built from TRBV19 and TRBJ1-1; 7 bases align to TRBD1. The CDR3 is made up of 14 amino acids. With 4 bases clipped from V and 0 bases from J, the junction kept 2 bases outside the gene matches. Germline lookup yields CDR1 LNHDA and CDR2 SQIVND (reference sequence). The CDR3 nucleotides are TGTGCCAGTAGTAACAGGGGTATGAACACTGAAGCTTTCTTT. Translating it yields CASSNRGMNTEAFF.

The chain couples TRBV5-5 to TRBJ2-3, with 9 bases aligning to TRBD1. CDR1 SGHKS and CDR2 YYEKEE come from the germline V gene (reference sequence). This CDR3 comprises 16 residues. Germline trimming cut 0 bases from V and 5 bases from J; bases unmatched to any gene: 7. CDR3 in DNA: TGTGCCAGCAGCTTGGGGACAGGGGAGTTAGGAGATACGCAGTATTTT. It is translated as CASSLGTGELGDTQYF.

The V gene is TRBV12-5, the J gene TRBJ2-1; a possible D gene is TRBD2 (7 bases). V was pared by 7 bases and J by 7 bases, with 14 bases between. Germline CDR1 is LGHNT and CDR2 is FRNRAP. The CDR3 has 13 amino acids. CDR3 nucleotide sequence: TGTGCTAGTGAAAGGGGGGGCCTTAATGAGCAGTTCTTC. This translates into CASERGGLNEQFF.

V gene TRBV7-3 combines with J gene TRBJ2-5, with 12 bases matching TRBD2. V trimming: 5 bases; J trimming: 5 bases; junction bases outside the gene matches: 9. CDR3 length: 16 residues. From germline, CDR1 is SGHTA and CDR2 FQGTGA. The CDR3 loop reads CASSLGGLAGLETQYF. CDR3 sequence (DNA): TGTGCCAGCAGCCTAGGGGGACTAGCGGGCCTGGAGACCCAGTACTTC.

This clone came up a few times. V is TRBV7-2 and J is TRBJ1-1, with TRBD1 identical over 7 bases. The CDR3 consists of 14 residues. In germline, CDR1 is SGHTA, CDR2 FQGNSA. J lost 1 base, V lost 6 bases, and 5 bases had no gene match. The CDR3 reads CASSPGQSNTEAFF. CDR3 DNA: TGTGCCAGCAGTCCGGGACAGTCGAACACTGAAGCTTTCTTT.

The genes are TRBV2 and TRBJ1-1, with D unresolved. CDR1 and CDR2 from the germline V gene are SNHLY and FYNNEI. The CDR3 has 13 amino acids. This CDR3 is CAFRAQLNTEAFF. For the CDR3, the DNA is TGTGCGTTCCGCGCACAGTTGAACACTGAAGCTTTCTTT.

The V call is TRBV14, the J call TRBJ2-1; 8 bases agree with TRBD2. Germline CDR1 SGHDN, CDR2 FVKESK. The CDR3 contains 15 residues. The ends lost 2 bases at V and 9 bases at J; junction bases unmatched: 9. In DNA, the CDR3 is TGTGCCAGCAGCCAACGATCCGGGACTAGGAGTGAGCAGTTCTTC. Translation gives CASSQRSGTRSEQFF.

The chain couples TRBV19 to TRBJ1-5; D remains unclear. The CDR3 has 14 amino acids. The V gene lost 2 bases and the J gene lost 7 bases, with 12 bases spanning the gap. Germline V gene sequence: CDR1 LNHDA, CDR2 SQIVND (reference sequence). The CDR3 DNA follows: TGTGCCAGTAGTATATACGCCCCGGGGCAGCCCCAGCATTTT. Its protein product is CASSIYAPGQPQHF.

V usage is TRBV5-1 and J usage is TRBJ1-5; TRBD1 matches at 9 bases. The CDR3 totals 16 residues. V shed 5 bases and J 6 bases; nucleotides not matched to a gene: 12. Germline-derived CDR1 and CDR2 are SGHRS and YFSETQ. CDR3 nucleotide sequence: TGCGCCAGCAGACCGACTCCGGGACAGGGTAGTCAGCCCCAGCATTTT. Its translation: CASRPTPGQGSQPQHF.

This chain connects TRBV7-8 to TRBJ2-5; D is possibly TRBD2 (5 bases). Trimming pared 1 base from V and 2 bases from J, leaving 8 bases between. The CDR3 consists of 14 residues. CDR1 and CDR2 (germline): SGHVS, FQNEAQ. In DNA form, the CDR3 reads TGTGCCAGCAGCTTAGAGAGGGTTCAAGAGACCCAGTACTTC. Its protein is CASSLERVQETQYF.

The chain links TRBV5-1 to TRBJ2-2, with 9 bases lining up with TRBD1. In germline, CDR1 is SGHRS, CDR2 YFSETQ. The CDR3 loop spans 15 amino acids. Unmatched junction bases numbered 2, after V lost 4 bases and J lost 1 base. CDR3 coding DNA: TGCGCCAGCAGCCCGGACAGGGGGAACACCGGGGAGCTGTTTTTT. This gives the protein CASSPDRGNTGELFF. The whole variable domain, remainder taken from reference TRBV5-1 and TRBJ2-2, is KAGVTQTPRYLIKTRGQQVTLSCSPISGHRSVSWYQQTPGQGLQFLFEYFSETQRNKGNFPGRFSGRQFSNSRSEMNVSTLELGDSALYLCASSPDRGNTGELFFGEGSRLTVL.

The chain recombines TRBV19 with TRBJ1-1; D is uncertain. V was trimmed by 2 bases and J by 11 bases, leaving 12 bases between them. The CDR3 spans 12 residues. Germline CDR1 LNHDA, CDR2 SQIVND (reference sequence). This CDR3 is CASSIIEGVAFF. The CDR3 bases are TGTGCCAGTAGTATAATAGAGGGAGTCGCTTTCTTT.

The gene calls are TRBV4-1 and TRBJ2-5; D not resolved. Germline values: CDR1 MGHRA, CDR2 YSYEKL. The CDR3 is 15 amino acids. V lost 0 bases and J 6 bases, leaving 14 bases between the germline ends. CDR3 sequence: CASSQEFGQVKTQYF. In DNA form, the CDR3 reads TGCGCCAGCAGCCAAGAATTCGGTCAGGTCAAGACCCAGTACTTC.

The rearrangement joins TRBV29-1 to TRBJ2-1; D is uncertain. The CDR3 runs to 10 residues. The ends were cut back, 0 bases at V and 12 bases at J, with 6 bases in the middle. CDR1 SQVTM and CDR2 ANQGSEA come from the germline V gene. The CDR3 spells CSVEEAWQFF. The CDR3 nucleotides are TGCAGCGTTGAAGAGGCCTGGCAGTTCTTC.

Details on this clone: Germline is not matched at one junction end, which may reflect a read error. J is TRBJ2-5 and V is TRBV4-1; 12 nucleotides line up with TRBD2. The CDR3 totals 18 residues. Germline V gene data show CDR1 as MGHRA and CDR2 as YSYEKL. The CDR3 sequence: CASSQDGPGTSGQEAQYF. DNA for the CDR3: TGCGCCAGCAGCCAAGATGGACCCGGGACTAGCGGGCAAGAGGCCCAGTACTTC.

The chain links TRBV10-3 to TRBJ2-7; TRBD2 matches 13 bases. CDR1 is ENHRY and CDR2 is SYGVKD in the germline V gene. This CDR3 has 14 amino acids. After removal of 6 bases from V and 6 bases from J, the junction contained 5 bases not matched to a gene. DNA for the CDR3: TGTGCCATCAGGGCCGGGACTAGCGGGGCCGAGCAGTACTTC. Translation: CAIRAGTSGAEQYF.

This chain links TRBV4-1 with TRBJ2-7; 9 bases align to TRBD1. The CDR3 totals 15 residues. Germline lookup yields CDR1 MGHRA and CDR2 YSYEKL. With V trimmed by 5 bases and J by 3 bases, 8 bases remained unmatched. In nucleotides, the CDR3 is TGCGCCAGCAGCACTGCCGGGACAGGGAACTACGAGCAGTACTTC. Its translation: CASSTAGTGNYEQYF.

This clone was seen more than once but under ten times. The V and J genes are TRBV5-6 and TRBJ2-5, with 12 nucleotides matching TRBD2. Trimming at V came to 0 bases and at J to 4 bases, leaving 7 bases not matched to a gene. The CDR3 is 17 residues long. Germline-derived CDR1 and CDR2 are SGHDT and YYEEEE. CDR3 amino acids: CASSLALLAGGGETQYF. The CDR3 region has the DNA TGTGCCAGCAGCTTGGCCCTACTAGCGGGAGGAGGAGAGACCCAGTACTTC.

The chain uses TRBV5-5 and TRBJ2-7, with 7 bases matching TRBD2. This CDR3 region has 16 residues. CDR1 is SGHKS, CDR2 YYEKEE, per germline (reference sequence). V lost 0 bases to trimming and J lost 2 bases; unmatched junction nucleotides: 8. CDR3 sequence reads: CASSLVAGDTAYEQYF. In nucleotides, the CDR3 is TGTGCCAGCAGCTTGGTTGCGGGGGATACGGCCTACGAGCAGTACTTC.

The rearrangement links TRBV28 to TRBJ2-7; possibly TRBD2 for D (5 bases). This CDR3 comprises 14 residues. The V gene lost 5 bases and the J gene lost 2 bases, with 13 bases spanning the gap. From germline, CDR1 is MDHEN and CDR2 SYDVKM. The CDR3 nucleotides are TGTGCCAGCAGTCCCTCTAAGGAGGCCTACGAGCAGTACTTC. Protein sequence: CASSPSKEAYEQYF.

This clone showed up just once. CDR3 nucleotide sequence: TGTGCCAGCTCACCAATTGACAGGGATGGCTACACCTTC. Translation: CASSPIDRDGYTF. The V and J genes are TRBV18 and TRBJ1-2; TRBD1 aligns across 7 bases. After removal of 2 bases from V and 6 bases from J, the junction contained 3 bases not matched to a gene. CDR1 KGHSH and CDR2 LQKENI come from the germline V gene. The CDR3 is made up of 13 amino acids.

This clone was seen at least ten times. The rearrangement uses TRBV2 and TRBJ1-5, with D possibly being TRBD1 (5 bases). V was cut by 6 bases and J by 10 bases, with 22 bases left in between. The V gene's germline CDR1 is SNHLY and CDR2 FYNNEI. The length of the CDR3 is 15 residues. The DNA for the CDR3 is TGTGCCAGCAGGGCCGGGGGGTCCCATGCCGGCCCCCAGCATTTT. Its translation is CASRAGGSHAGPQHF.

This chain connects TRBV7-2 to TRBJ2-7; TRBD1 agrees at 7 bases. Germline V gene data show CDR1 as SGHTA and CDR2 as FQGNSA. The CDR3 contains 14 residues. J was trimmed by 4 bases and V by 1 base; bases with no gene match: 4. In nucleotides, the CDR3 is TGTGCCAGCAGCTTAGGACCAGGGGGTTACGAGCAGTACTTC. Translating it yields CASSLGPGGYEQYF.